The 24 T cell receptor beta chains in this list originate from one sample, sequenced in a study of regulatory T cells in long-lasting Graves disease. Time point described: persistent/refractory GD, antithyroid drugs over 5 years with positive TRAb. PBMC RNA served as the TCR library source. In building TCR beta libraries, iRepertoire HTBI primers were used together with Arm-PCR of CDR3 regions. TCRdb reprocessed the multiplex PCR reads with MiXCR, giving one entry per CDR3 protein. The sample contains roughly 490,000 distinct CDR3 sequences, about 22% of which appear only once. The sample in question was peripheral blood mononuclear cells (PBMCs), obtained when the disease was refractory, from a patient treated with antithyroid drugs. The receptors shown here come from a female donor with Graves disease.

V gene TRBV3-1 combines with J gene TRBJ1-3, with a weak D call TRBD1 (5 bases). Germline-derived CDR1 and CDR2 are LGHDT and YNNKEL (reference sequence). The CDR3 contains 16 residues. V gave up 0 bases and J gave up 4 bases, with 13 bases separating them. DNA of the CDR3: TGTGCCAGCAGCCAAGATTCGGTTCCAGGGGGAAACACCATATATTTT. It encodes CASSQDSVPGGNTIYF.

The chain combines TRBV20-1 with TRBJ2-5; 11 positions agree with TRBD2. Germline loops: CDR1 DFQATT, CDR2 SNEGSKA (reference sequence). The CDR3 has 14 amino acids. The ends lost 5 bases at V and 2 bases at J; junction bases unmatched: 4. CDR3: CSAVLAGGQETQYF. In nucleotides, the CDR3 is TGCAGTGCTGTTCTAGCGGGGGGACAAGAGACCCAGTACTTC.

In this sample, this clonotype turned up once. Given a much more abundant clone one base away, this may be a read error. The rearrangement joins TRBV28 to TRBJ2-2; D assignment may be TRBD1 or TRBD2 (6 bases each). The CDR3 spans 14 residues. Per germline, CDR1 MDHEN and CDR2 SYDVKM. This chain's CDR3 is CASTYRVSGGELVF. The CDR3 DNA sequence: TGTGCCAGCACTTACAGGGTCTCAGGCGGGGAGCTGGTTTTT.

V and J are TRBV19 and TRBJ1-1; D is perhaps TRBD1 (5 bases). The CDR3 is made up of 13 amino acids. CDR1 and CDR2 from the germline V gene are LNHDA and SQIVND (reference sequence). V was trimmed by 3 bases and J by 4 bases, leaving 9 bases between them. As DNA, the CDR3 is TGTGCCAGTAGTATGGAGGGGCCCACTGAAGCTTTCTTT. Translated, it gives CASSMEGPTEAFF.

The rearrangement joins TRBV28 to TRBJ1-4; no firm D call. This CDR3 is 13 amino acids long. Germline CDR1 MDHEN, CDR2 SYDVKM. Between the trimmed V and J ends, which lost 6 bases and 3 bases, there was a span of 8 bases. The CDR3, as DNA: TGTGCCAGCAGAGGGTCTTCTAATGAAAAACTGTTTTTT. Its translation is CASRGSSNEKLFF. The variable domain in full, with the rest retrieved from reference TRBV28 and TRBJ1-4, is DVKVTQSSRYLVKRTGEKVFLECVQDMDHENMFWYRQDPGLGLRLIYFSYDVKMKEKGDIPEGYSVSREKKERFSLILESASTNQTSMYLCASRGSSNEKLFFGSGTQLSVL.

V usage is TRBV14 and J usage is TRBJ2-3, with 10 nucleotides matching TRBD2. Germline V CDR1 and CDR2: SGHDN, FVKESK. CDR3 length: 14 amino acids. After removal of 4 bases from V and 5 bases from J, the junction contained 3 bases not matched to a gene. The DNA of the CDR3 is TGTGCCAGCAGCCTAGCGGGAGGTGGAGATACGCAGTATTTT. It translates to CASSLAGGGDTQYF. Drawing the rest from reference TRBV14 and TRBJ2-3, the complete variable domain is EAGVTQFPSHSVIEKGQTVTLRCDPISGHDNLYWYRRVMGKEIKFLLHFVKESKQDESGMPNNRFLAERTGGTYSTLKVQPAELEDSGVYFCASSLAGGGDTQYFGPGTRLTVL.

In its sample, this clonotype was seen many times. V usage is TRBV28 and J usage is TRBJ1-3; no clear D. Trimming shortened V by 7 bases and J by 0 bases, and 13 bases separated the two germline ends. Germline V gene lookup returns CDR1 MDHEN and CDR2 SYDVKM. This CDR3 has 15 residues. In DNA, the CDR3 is TGTGCCAGCACTACGCCCTTCTACTCTGGAAACACCATATATTTT. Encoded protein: CASTTPFYSGNTIYF.

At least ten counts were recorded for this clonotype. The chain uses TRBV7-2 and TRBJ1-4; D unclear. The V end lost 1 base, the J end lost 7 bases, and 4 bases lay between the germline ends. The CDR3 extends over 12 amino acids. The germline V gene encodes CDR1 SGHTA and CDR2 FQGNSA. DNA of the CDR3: TGTGCCAGCAGCTTAGGTGCTGAAAAACTGTTTTTT. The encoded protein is CASSLGAEKLFF.

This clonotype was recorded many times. CDR3 protein: CASSEEAAAWNTEAFF. DNA for the CDR3: TGTGCCAGCAGTGAAGAAGCGGCAGCTTGGAACACTGAAGCTTTCTTT. The chain combines TRBV2 with TRBJ1-1; D is uncertain. V was clipped by 1 base and J by 1 base, with 13 bases between them. The length of the CDR3 is 16 residues. From germline, CDR1 is SNHLY and CDR2 FYNNEI.

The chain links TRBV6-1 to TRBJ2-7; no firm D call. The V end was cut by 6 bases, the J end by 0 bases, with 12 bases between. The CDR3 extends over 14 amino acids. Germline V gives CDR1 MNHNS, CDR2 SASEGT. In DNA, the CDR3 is TGTGCCAGCAGACCCCCTGCGAGCTCCTACGAGCAGTACTTC. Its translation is CASRPPASSYEQYF.

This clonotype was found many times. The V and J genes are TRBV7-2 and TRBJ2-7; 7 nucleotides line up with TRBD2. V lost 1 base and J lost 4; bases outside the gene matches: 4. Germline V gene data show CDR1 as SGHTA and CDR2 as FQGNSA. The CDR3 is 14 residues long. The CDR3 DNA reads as TGTGCCAGCAGCTTAGAGCGGGAATGGTACGAGCAGTACTTC. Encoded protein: CASSLEREWYEQYF.

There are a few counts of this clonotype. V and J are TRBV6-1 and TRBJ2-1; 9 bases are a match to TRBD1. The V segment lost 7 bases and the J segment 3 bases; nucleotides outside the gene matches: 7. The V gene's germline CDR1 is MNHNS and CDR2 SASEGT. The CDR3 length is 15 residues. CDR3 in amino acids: CASIRTGVNYNEQFF. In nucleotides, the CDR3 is TGTGCCAGCATTCGGACAGGGGTAAACTACAATGAGCAGTTCTTC.

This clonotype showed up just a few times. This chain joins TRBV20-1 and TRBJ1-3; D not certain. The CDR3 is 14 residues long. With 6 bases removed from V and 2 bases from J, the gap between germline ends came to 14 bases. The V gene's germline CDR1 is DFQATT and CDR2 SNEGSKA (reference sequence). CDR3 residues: CSAPSSGTGNTIYF. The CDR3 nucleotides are TGCAGTGCCCCTAGTAGTGGAACTGGAAACACCATATATTTT.

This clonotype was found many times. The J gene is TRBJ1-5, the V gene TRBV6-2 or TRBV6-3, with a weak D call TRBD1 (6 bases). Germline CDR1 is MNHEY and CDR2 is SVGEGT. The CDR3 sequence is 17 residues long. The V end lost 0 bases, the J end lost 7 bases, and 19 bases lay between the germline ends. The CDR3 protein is CASSYSARGRGRQPQHF. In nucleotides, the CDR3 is TGTGCCAGCAGTTACTCGGCCAGGGGACGGGGAAGGCAGCCCCAGCATTTT.

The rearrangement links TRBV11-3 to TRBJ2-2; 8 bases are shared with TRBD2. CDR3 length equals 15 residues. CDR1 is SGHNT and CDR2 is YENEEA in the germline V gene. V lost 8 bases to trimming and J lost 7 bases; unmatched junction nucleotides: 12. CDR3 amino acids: CASEAGRAGGGELFF. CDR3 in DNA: TGTGCCAGCGAAGCAGGGCGCGCGGGGGGCGGGGAGCTGTTTTTT.

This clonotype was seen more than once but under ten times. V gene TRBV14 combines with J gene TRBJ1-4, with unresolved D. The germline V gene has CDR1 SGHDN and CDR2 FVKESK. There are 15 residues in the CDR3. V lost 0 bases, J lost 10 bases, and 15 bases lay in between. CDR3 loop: CASSQDLGGFGKLFF. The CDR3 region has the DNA TGTGCCAGCAGCCAAGATCTTGGAGGGTTCGGAAAACTGTTTTTT.

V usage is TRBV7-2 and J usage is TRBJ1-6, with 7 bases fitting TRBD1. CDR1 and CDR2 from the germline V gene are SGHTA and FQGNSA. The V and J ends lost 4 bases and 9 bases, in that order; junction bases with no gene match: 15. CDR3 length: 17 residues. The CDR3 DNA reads TGTGCCAGCAGCTCACTTTTCTCAGGGGGGGGGAGTTCACCCCTCCACTTT. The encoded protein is CASSSLFSGGGSSPLHF.

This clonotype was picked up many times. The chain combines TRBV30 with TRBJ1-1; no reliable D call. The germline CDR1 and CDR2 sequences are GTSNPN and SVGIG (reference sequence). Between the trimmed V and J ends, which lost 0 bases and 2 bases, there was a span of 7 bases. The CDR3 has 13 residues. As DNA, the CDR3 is TGTGCCTGGAGTGTCCATGGAAACACTGAAGCTTTCTTT. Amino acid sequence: CAWSVHGNTEAFF.

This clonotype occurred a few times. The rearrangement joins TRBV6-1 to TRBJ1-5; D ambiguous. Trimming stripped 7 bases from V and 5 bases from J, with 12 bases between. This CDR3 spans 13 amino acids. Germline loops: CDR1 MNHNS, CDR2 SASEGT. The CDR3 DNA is TGTGCCAGCAATTCAGGATCGGATCAGCCCCAGCATTTT. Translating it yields CASNSGSDQPQHF.

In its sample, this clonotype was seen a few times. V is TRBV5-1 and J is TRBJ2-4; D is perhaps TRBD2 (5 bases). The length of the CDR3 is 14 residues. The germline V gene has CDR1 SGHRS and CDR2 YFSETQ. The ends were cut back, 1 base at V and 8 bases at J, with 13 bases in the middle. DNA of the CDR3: TGCGCCAGCAGCTTGAATCGCATCGGGGACATTCAGTACTTC. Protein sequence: CASSLNRIGDIQYF. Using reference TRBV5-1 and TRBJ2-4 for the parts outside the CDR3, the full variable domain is KAGVTQTPRYLIKTRGQQVTLSCSPISGHRSVSWYQQTPGQGLQFLFEYFSETQRNKGNFPGRFSGRQFSNSRSEMNVSTLELGDSALYLCASSLNRIGDIQYFGAGTRLSVL.

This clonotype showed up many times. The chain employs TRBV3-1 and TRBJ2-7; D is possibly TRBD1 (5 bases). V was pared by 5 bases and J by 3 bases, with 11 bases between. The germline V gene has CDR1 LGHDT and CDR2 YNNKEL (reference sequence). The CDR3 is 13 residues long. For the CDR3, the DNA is TGTGCCAGCAGCATCAGGGTAAACTACGAGCAGTACTTC. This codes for CASSIRVNYEQYF.

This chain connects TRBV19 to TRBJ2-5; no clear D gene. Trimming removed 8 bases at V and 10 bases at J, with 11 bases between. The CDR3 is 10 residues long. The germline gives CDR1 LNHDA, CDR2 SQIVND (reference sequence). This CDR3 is CASGNGYQYF. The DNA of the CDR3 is TGTGCCAGTGGGAATGGTTACCAGTACTTC.

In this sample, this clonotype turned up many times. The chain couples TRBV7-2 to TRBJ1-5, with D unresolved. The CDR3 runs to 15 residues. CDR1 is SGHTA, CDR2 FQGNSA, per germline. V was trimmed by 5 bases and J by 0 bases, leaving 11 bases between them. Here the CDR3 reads CASSPQTHSNQPQHF. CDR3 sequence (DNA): TGTGCCAGCAGCCCGCAAACACATAGCAATCAGCCCCAGCATTTT.

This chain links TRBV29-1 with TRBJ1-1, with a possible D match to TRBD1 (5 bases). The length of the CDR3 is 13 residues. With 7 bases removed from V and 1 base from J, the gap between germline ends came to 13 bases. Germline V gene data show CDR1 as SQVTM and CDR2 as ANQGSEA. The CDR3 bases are TGCAGCGCCGCGACAGAGTCGAACACTGAAGCTTTCTTT. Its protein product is CSAATESNTEAFF.